A selection of T cell receptor beta chains follows, all from one sample in a study of cytomegalovirus exposure and HLA in healthy donors. The repertoire was sequenced with immunoSEQ multiplex PCR; TCRdb's copy has only in-frame clones and lacks some. The sample has about 44,000 clones; approximately 93% are singletons. The sequenced sample consisted of PBMCs. The origin of the receptors is a woman between 18 and 30 years old in good health and CMV-seronegative. CDR3s include the opening cysteine and the closing phenylalanine or tryptophan. The order of the fields is D gene, J gene, clone size, V gene, CDR3 length, CDR3 DNA, CDR3 protein. A D gene is named only where the DNA matches it firmly. Where a row states a size, it is once, few, many or the class of an expanded clone; other rows omit it.

d_gene: -
j_gene: TRBJ1-3
abundance: once
v_gene: TRBV9
len: 15
CDR3nt: TGTGCCAGCAGCGCCGAAGGACTCTCTGGAAACACCATATATTTT
CDR3aa: CASSAEGLSGNTIYF

d_gene: TRBD2
j_gene: TRBJ2-2
abundance: -
v_gene: TRBV9
len: 17
CDR3nt: TGTGCCAGCAGCCCAGAAGGGACTAGCGGCAACACCGGGGAGCTGTTTTTT
CDR3aa: CASSPEGTSGNTGELFF

d_gene: -
j_gene: TRBJ1-1
abundance: -
v_gene: TRBV5-1
len: 15
CDR3nt: TGCGCCAGCAGCTTGGACCAGGGGCAGAACACTGAAGCTTTCTTT
CDR3aa: CASSLDQGQNTEAFF

d_gene: TRBD1
j_gene: TRBJ1-5
abundance: few
v_gene: TRBV10-3
len: 14
CDR3nt: TGTGCCATCAGTGCAGACAGGGCTAATCAGCCCCAGCATTTT
CDR3aa: CAISADRANQPQHF

d_gene: -
j_gene: TRBJ2-7
abundance: -
v_gene: TRBV5-4
len: 15
CDR3nt: TGTGCCAGCAGCTTGTATGGGGGGGCCACTTACGAGCAGTACTTC
CDR3aa: CASSLYGGATYEQYF

d_gene: TRBD1
j_gene: TRBJ2-3
abundance: -
v_gene: TRBV27
len: 15
CDR3nt: TGTGCCAGCAGTCCCCGGACAGGGGGCACAGATACGCAGTATTTT
CDR3aa: CASSPRTGGTDTQYF

d_gene: -
j_gene: TRBJ2-5
abundance: -
v_gene: TRBV14
len: 15
CDR3nt: TGTGCCAGCAGCCGAGGGGACTGGAACCAAGAGACCCAGTACTTC
CDR3aa: CASSRGDWNQETQYF

d_gene: -
j_gene: TRBJ2-3
abundance: -
v_gene: TRBV6-1
len: 19
CDR3nt: TGTGCCAGCAGTGACCTGGTTTCCGGCAGCGGGTTTATCACAGATACGCAGTATTTT
CDR3aa: CASSDLVSGSGFITDTQYF

d_gene: -
j_gene: TRBJ2-3
abundance: -
v_gene: TRBV20-1
len: 10
CDR3nt: TGCAGTGCTAGAGAGAGGCAGCAGTATTTT
CDR3aa: CSARERQQYF

d_gene: TRBD2
j_gene: TRBJ2-5
abundance: -
v_gene: TRBV7-9
len: 15
CDR3nt: TGTGCCAGCAGCTTGACTAGCGGGGGGCAAGAGACCCAGTACTTC
CDR3aa: CASSLTSGGQETQYF

d_gene: TRBD2
j_gene: TRBJ2-1
abundance: -
v_gene: TRBV27
len: 15
CDR3nt: TGTGCCAGCAGTTTACGTAGCGGGAGTTTTAGTGAGCAGTTCTTC
CDR3aa: CASSLRSGSFSEQFF

d_gene: -
j_gene: TRBJ2-1
abundance: -
v_gene: TRBV9
len: 14
CDR3nt: TGTGCCAGCGGCGGGTCGAGCTCCTACAATGAGCAGTTCTTC
CDR3aa: CASGGSSSYNEQFF

d_gene: -
j_gene: TRBJ1-1
abundance: once
v_gene: TRBV28
len: 13
CDR3nt: TGTGCCAGCAGTTTTCAGGAGGACACTGAAGCTTTCTTT
CDR3aa: CASSFQEDTEAFF

d_gene: TRBD1
j_gene: TRBJ2-5
abundance: -
v_gene: TRBV2
len: 14
CDR3nt: TGTGCCAGCAGAGAAGGGACAGTCCAAGAGACCCAGTACTTC
CDR3aa: CASREGTVQETQYF

d_gene: TRBD2
j_gene: TRBJ2-1
abundance: -
v_gene: TRBV6-1
len: 14
CDR3nt: TGTGCCAGCAGCGCTGGACTAGCGGACAATGAGCAGTTCTTC
CDR3aa: CASSAGLADNEQFF

d_gene: -
j_gene: TRBJ2-5
abundance: once
v_gene: TRBV29-1
len: 14
CDR3nt: TGCAGCGTTCCCAACAGACAGAGACAAGAGACCCAGTACTTC
CDR3aa: CSVPNRQRQETQYF

d_gene: -
j_gene: TRBJ1-2
abundance: -
v_gene: TRBV6-6
len: 14
CDR3nt: TGTGCCAGCAGAACCAACAGGGACAACTATGGCTACACCTTC
CDR3aa: CASRTNRDNYGYTF

d_gene: -
j_gene: TRBJ2-1
abundance: -
v_gene: TRBV28
len: 12
CDR3nt: TGTGCCAGCAGTCGACAGGACAATGAGCAGTTCTTC
CDR3aa: CASSRQDNEQFF

d_gene: -
j_gene: TRBJ2-1
abundance: -
v_gene: TRBV11-2
len: 15
CDR3nt: TGTGCCAGCAGCCTAATAGCCTCAACTGCCAATGAGCAGTTCTTC
CDR3aa: CASSLIASTANEQFF

d_gene: -
j_gene: TRBJ1-1
abundance: -
v_gene: TRBV9
len: 13
CDR3nt: TGTGCCAGCGGAGGGACGGTGAACACTGAAGCTTTCTTT
CDR3aa: CASGGTVNTEAFF

d_gene: -
j_gene: TRBJ2-2
abundance: -
v_gene: TRBV19
len: 17
CDR3nt: TGTGCCAGTAGTATTGAGAGGAGGGGGCGCCGAACCGGGGAGCTGTTTTTT
CDR3aa: CASSIERRGRRTGELFF

d_gene: -
j_gene: TRBJ1-5
abundance: -
v_gene: TRBV11-2
len: 14
CDR3nt: TGTGCCAGCAGCTTAAAGACAGGTCCTCAGCCCCAGCATTTT
CDR3aa: CASSLKTGPQPQHF

d_gene: TRBD2
j_gene: TRBJ2-1
abundance: -
v_gene: TRBV5-1
len: 16
CDR3nt: TGCGCCAGCAGCTTAAGACTAGCGGGAGGCGTGGGTGAGCAGTTCTTC
CDR3aa: CASSLRLAGGVGEQFF

d_gene: TRBD1
j_gene: TRBJ1-2
abundance: once
v_gene: TRBV28
len: 14
CDR3nt: TGTGCCAGCAGACCGGGACAGCTTAGCTATGGCTACACCTTC
CDR3aa: CASRPGQLSYGYTF

d_gene: TRBD2
j_gene: TRBJ2-3
abundance: once
v_gene: TRBV15
len: 18
CDR3nt: TGTGCCACCAGCACACTAGCGGGAGGGTGGGGTTCTTCGGATACGCAGTATTTT
CDR3aa: CATSTLAGGWGSSDTQYF

d_gene: TRBD1
j_gene: TRBJ2-1
abundance: -
v_gene: TRBV29-1
len: 12
CDR3nt: TGCAGCGTCAAGGGGGCTTTCAATGAGCAGTTCTTC
CDR3aa: CSVKGAFNEQFF

d_gene: -
j_gene: TRBJ2-3
abundance: once
v_gene: TRBV9
len: 15
CDR3nt: TGTGCCAGCAGCGTAGAGAGTCAAATGACAGATACGCAGTATTTT
CDR3aa: CASSVESQMTDTQYF